This is a list of T cell receptor beta chains from one sample in a study of CD8 T cells in ankylosing spondylitis. TCRdb re-analysed the 5' RACE reads in MiXCR, keeping a single row per CDR3 protein. The sample includes 80,000 to 100,000 distinct CDR3 sequences, 8.5% to 9% of them seen just once. Sequenced sample: blood, either unsorted or a sorted T cell fraction (not recorded which). The receptor source for this set is a male donor with ankylosing spondylitis or in good health (not recorded which). The CDR3 runs from the conserved cysteine through the conserved F or W. The D gene is left open where the match is weak.

v_gene	d_gene	CDR3aa
TRBV6-1	TRBD1	CASTGDRVRGINNEQFF
TRBV9	TRBD1	CASSIRTGEYDEQYF
TRBV12-3/TRBV12-4	NA	CASNPSGPPDTQYF
TRBV28	NA	CASLTSPNTEAFF
TRBV7-2	NA	CASRRPRSGVLVETQYF
TRBV28	NA	CASTVTGAPYEQYF
TRBV5-5	NA	CASSPRLWDTDTQYF
TRBV5-6	NA	CASRPGGKLFF
TRBV25-1	NA	CASSVDHNEQFF
TRBV3-1	NA	CASSQRGSGDTQYF
TRBV7-6	TRBD1	CASSLVGTGFTTGELFF